The subject of this entry is one T cell receptor beta chain. The sample belongs to a study of blood T cell repertoires in COVID-19. CDR1 is LGHDT, CDR2 YNNKEL, per germline (reference sequence). The V gene lost 4 bases and the J gene lost 0 bases, with 19 bases spanning the gap. CDR3 length: 18 amino acids. TCRdb keeps only in-frame clones here, not all; method: immunoSEQ multiplex PCR. The repertoire holds 400,000 to 550,000 clones, 87% seen once, with 1.5% to 2% in the top ten. This rearrangement joins TRBV3-1 (or the pseudogene TRBV3-2) to TRBJ2-1, with D perhaps TRBD1 (6 bases). This clonotype was sampled from a woman between 18 and 29 years old with acute COVID-19. Sequencing was carried out using PBMCs or T cells enriched from blood (not recorded which). CDR3 sequence: CASSLTTGSLSSYNEQFF. Here the CDR3 DNA reads TGTGCCAGCAGCCTTACTACAGGGTCCTTAAGCTCCTACAATGAGCAGTTCTTC.